These 18 T cell receptor beta chains were all obtained from the same sample, sequenced in a study of blood T cell repertoires in COVID-19. Method: immunoSEQ multiplex PCR; TCRdb's copy keeps in-frame clones and lacks some. Among around 200,000 clones listed, around 90% were seen once. The specimen sequenced was peripheral blood. The receptors stem from a man aged 35-49 years with acute or convalescent COVID-19.

The CDR3 sequence: CASSPVQNYGYTF. Here the CDR3 DNA reads TGTGCCAGCTCACCCGTCCAGAACTATGGCTACACCTTC. The chain recombines TRBV18 with TRBJ1-2; D gene ambiguous. V lost 3 bases and J lost 2, with 7 bases in between. CDR1 KGHSH and CDR2 LQKENI come from the germline V gene. This CDR3 region has 13 residues.

This rearrangement joins TRBV10-2 to TRBJ2-1; 10 bases align to TRBD1. CDR1 and CDR2 (germline): WSHSY, SAAADI. With V trimmed by 7 bases and J by 6 bases, 6 bases remained unmatched. The CDR3 is made up of 14 amino acids. The CDR3 nucleotides read TGCGCCAGCAAACCGGGACAGGGGCCCAATGAGCAGTTCTTC. It encodes CASKPGQGPNEQFF.

V is TRBV9 and J is TRBJ2-5, with 8 bases lining up with TRBD1. The V gene end was trimmed by 2 bases and the J gene end by 5 bases; junction bases not matched to a gene: 14. The CDR3 runs 17 residues. Germline CDR1 SGDLS, CDR2 YYNGEE. CDR3 in amino acids: CASSVSQNRGVWETQYF. CDR3 coding DNA: TGTGCCAGCAGCGTCTCCCAAAACAGGGGGGTTTGGGAGACCCAGTACTTC.

CDR3 DNA: TGCGCCAGCAGACCTACGGGGGGGACAGATACGCAGTATTTT. This translates into CASRPTGGTDTQYF. The chain combines TRBV5-1 with TRBJ2-3; TRBD2 aligns across 8 bases. This CDR3 region has 14 residues. Germline V CDR1 and CDR2: SGHRS, YFSETQ. V trimming: 5 bases; J trimming: 3 bases; junction bases outside the gene matches: 5.

The chain carries TRBV6-5 and TRBJ1-1; D is perhaps TRBD1 (6 bases). Germline V gene data show CDR1 as MNHEY and CDR2 as SVGAGI. V gave up 2 bases and J gave up 0 bases, with 7 bases separating them. CDR3 size: 14 residues. For the CDR3, the DNA is TGTGCCAGCAGTTACGGGACAATGAACACTGAAGCTTTCTTT. It is translated as CASSYGTMNTEAFF.

This chain joins TRBV19 and TRBJ2-2; D might be TRBD1 (5 bases). V was cut by 3 bases and J by 6 bases, with 17 bases left in between. Per germline, CDR1 LNHDA and CDR2 SQIVND (reference sequence). The CDR3 consists of 16 residues. The CDR3 loop is CASSIDYRRGPGELFF. The CDR3 coding sequence is TGTGCCAGTAGTATTGATTACCGAAGGGGTCCCGGGGAGCTGTTTTTT.

This chain joins TRBV27 and TRBJ1-4; tentatively, D is TRBD1 (6 bases). This CDR3 has 15 residues. CDR1 and CDR2 (germline): MNHEY, SMNVEV (reference sequence). V lost 4 bases, J lost 5 bases, and 14 bases lay in between. In nucleotides, the CDR3 is TGTGCCAGCAGTTCCCTGGACAGCCCAAATGAAAAACTGTTTTTT. Encoded protein: CASSSLDSPNEKLFF.

The chain employs TRBV14 and TRBJ2-5; 7 nucleotides agree with TRBD2. The CDR3 runs 16 residues. Germline-derived CDR1 and CDR2 are SGHDN and FVKESK. Trimming removed 0 bases from V and 0 bases from J; junction bases left unmatched: 4. The CDR3 DNA follows: TGTGCCAGCAGCCAAGAGTACGCGGGGGACCAAGAGACCCAGTACTTC. It specifies CASSQEYAGDQETQYF.

V usage is TRBV5-1 and J usage is TRBJ2-4; TRBD1 aligns across 10 bases. The V gene end was trimmed by 0 bases and the J gene end by 9 bases; junction bases not matched to a gene: 12. The CDR3 extends over 17 amino acids. Germline V gene lookup returns CDR1 SGHRS and CDR2 YFSETQ. This CDR3 reads CASSLGDRGRTRGIQYF. DNA of the CDR3: TGCGCCAGCAGCTTGGGGGACAGGGGTCGTACAAGGGGCATTCAGTACTTC.

This clone was counted a few times. V gene TRBV7-9 combines with J gene TRBJ2-1; 10 bases are shared with TRBD2. The CDR3 runs 12 residues. The germline gives CDR1 SEHNR, CDR2 FQNEAQ (reference sequence). V lost 1 base and J lost 12; bases outside the gene matches: 0. The CDR3 DNA is TGTGCCAGCAGCTTAGGACTAGCGGGGCAGTTCTTC. Translating it yields CASSLGLAGQFF.

V gene TRBV5-4 combines with J gene TRBJ1-3; 12 bases fit TRBD1. V gave up 4 bases and J gave up 4 bases; unmatched junction bases: 6. The CDR3 extends over 16 amino acids. Germline V lookup: CDR1 SGHNT, CDR2 YYREEE (reference sequence). CDR3 bases: TGTGCCAGCAGCGTGGGACAGGGGGCGCAAGGAAACACCATATATTTT. It yields the protein CASSVGQGAQGNTIYF. Looking up the rest from reference TRBV5-4 and TRBJ1-3 gives the full variable domain: ETGVTQSPTHLIKTRGQQVTLRCSSQSGHNTVSWYQQALGQGPQFIFQYYREEENGRGNFPPRFSGLQFPNYSSELNVNALELDDSALYLCASSVGQGAQGNTIYFGEGSWLTVV.

The chain carries TRBV10-3 and TRBJ1-1, with D perhaps matching TRBD1 (5 bases). Germline CDR1 reads ENHRY; CDR2 reads SYGVKD. The CDR3 runs 14 residues. V shed 2 bases and J shed 5 bases, with 12 bases lying between them. In DNA form, the CDR3 reads TGTGCCATCAGTGAGGTAAAGGGGAGGACTGAAGCTTTCTTT. This gives the protein CAISEVKGRTEAFF.

The CDR3 DNA reads as TGTGCCAGCAGCTTAAATAGAATGACCTACAATGAGCAGTTCTTC. It specifies CASSLNRMTYNEQFF. J is TRBJ2-1 and V is TRBV7-2; D gene ambiguous. The germline V and J ends were trimmed by 2 bases and 2 bases, with 10 bases remaining between them. Germline V gene data show CDR1 as SGHTA and CDR2 as FQGNSA. CDR3 size: 15 residues.

The chain links TRBV5-1 to TRBJ2-5; 8 bases match TRBD1. This CDR3 has 14 amino acids. The germline CDR1 and CDR2 sequences are SGHRS and YFSETQ. The ends lost 2 bases at V and 5 bases at J; junction bases unmatched: 5. The CDR3 spells CASSLQGGVETQYF. For the CDR3, the DNA is TGCGCCAGCAGCTTACAGGGGGGCGTGGAGACCCAGTACTTC.

J is TRBJ2-5 and V is TRBV29-1, with 9 positions matching TRBD1. Germline loops: CDR1 SQVTM, CDR2 ANQGSEA. The CDR3 is made up of 13 amino acids. V dropped 4 bases and J dropped 6; count of bases not matched to a gene: 6. CDR3 protein: CSVGTGVGKTQYF. In DNA, the CDR3 is TGCAGCGTTGGGACAGGGGTGGGAAAGACCCAGTACTTC.

V is TRBV3-1 (or the pseudogene TRBV3-2) and J is TRBJ1-5; D call uncertain. Trimming removed 0 bases from V and 6 bases from J, with 15 bases in between. The germline CDR1 and CDR2 sequences are LGHDT and YNNKEL (reference sequence). The CDR3 is 16 residues long. This chain's CDR3 is CASSQDPAGKGQPQHF. DNA for the CDR3: TGTGCCAGCAGCCAAGATCCGGCGGGAAAGGGTCAGCCCCAGCATTTT.

The genes are TRBV9 and TRBJ2-1; 9 bases fit TRBD2. The CDR3 contains 14 residues. Germline values: CDR1 SGDLS, CDR2 YYNGEE. The V and J ends lost 2 bases and 10 bases, in that order; junction bases with no gene match: 7. The CDR3 DNA reads as TGTGCCAGCAGCGTTGGGGGTAGCGGGGGAGAGCAGTTCTTC. Amino acid sequence: CASSVGGSGGEQFF.

This clone was recorded once. The J gene is TRBJ1-2, the V gene TRBV2, with no clear D. The CDR3 is 11 residues long. Trimming shortened V by 8 bases and J by 1 base, and 5 bases separated the two germline ends. Germline V gene sequence: CDR1 SNHLY, CDR2 FYNNEI. The DNA of the CDR3 is TGTGCCAGCCGACATAACTATGGCTACACCTTC. Its translation is CASRHNYGYTF. The full variable domain, completed using reference TRBV2 and TRBJ1-2, is EPEVTQTPSHQVTQMGQEVILRCVPISNHLYFYWYRQILGQKVEFLVSFYNNEISEKSEIFDDQFSVERPDGSNFTLKIRSTKLEDSAMYFCASRHNYGYTFGSGTRLTVV.